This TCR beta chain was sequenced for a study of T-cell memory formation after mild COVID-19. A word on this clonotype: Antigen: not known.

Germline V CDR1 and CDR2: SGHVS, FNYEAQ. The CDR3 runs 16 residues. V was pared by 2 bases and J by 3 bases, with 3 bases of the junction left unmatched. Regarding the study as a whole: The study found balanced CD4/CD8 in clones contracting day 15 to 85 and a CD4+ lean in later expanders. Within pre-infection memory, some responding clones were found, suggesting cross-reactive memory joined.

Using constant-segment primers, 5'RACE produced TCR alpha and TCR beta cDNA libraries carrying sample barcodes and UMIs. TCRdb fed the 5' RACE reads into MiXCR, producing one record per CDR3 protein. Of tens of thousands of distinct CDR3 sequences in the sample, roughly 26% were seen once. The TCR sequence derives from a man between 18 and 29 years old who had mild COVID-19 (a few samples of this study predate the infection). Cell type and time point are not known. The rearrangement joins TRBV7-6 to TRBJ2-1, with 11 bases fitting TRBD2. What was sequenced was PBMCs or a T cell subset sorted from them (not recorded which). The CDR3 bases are TGTGCCAGCAGCTTACTTAGCGGGGGGGGCTACAATGAGCAGTTCTTC. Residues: CASSLLSGGGYNEQFF.